The entry that follows covers one T cell receptor beta chain sequence. Its specificity is not known. This record comes from a study of cytomegalovirus exposure and HLA in healthy donors. Findings of the study overall: Rare TCR sequences predominated, though certain public TCRs were found in many donors.

Amplification used 60 Vbeta primers and 13 Jbeta primers. Data came from immunoSEQ multiplex PCR; TCRdb stores just in-frame clones and leaves some out. The sample consists of about 170,000 clones, 75% to 85% of them appearing once. The receptor was derived from a woman aged 25-40 years in good health and CMV-seropositive. The source material was PBMCs.

CDR3 nucleotides: TGTGCCAGCAGTTACCGACTAGCGGAAAGCACAGATACGCAGTATTTT. It is translated as CASSYRLAESTDTQYF. The chain recombines TRBV6-6 with TRBJ2-3; TRBD2 aligns across 9 bases. CDR3 length equals 16 residues. Germline CDR1 reads MNHNY; CDR2 reads SVGAGI (reference sequence). J lost 0 bases, V lost 2 bases, and 3 bases had no gene match.